These 6 T cell receptor beta chains came from one sample sequenced in a study of identical twins. One entry per CDR3 protein results from TCRdb running MiXCR on the 5' RACE reads. The table records 200,000 to 250,000 distinct CDR3 sequences, around 8.1% of them present only once. These data are also associated with another study on yellow fever vaccine responses in identical twins.

Sample: memory (CD45RO+) T cells sorted from blood. The receptor set was obtained from a woman younger than 35 in good health.

V is TRBV6-5 and J is TRBJ2-2, with D perhaps TRBD1 (6 bases). With 0 bases removed from V and 1 base from J, the gap between germline ends came to 12 bases. The CDR3 covers 17 residues. Germline V gene sequence: CDR1 MNHEY, CDR2 SVGAGI. In DNA form, the CDR3 reads TGTGCCAGCAGTTACTCGTTCGGGACAAAGAACACCGGGGAGCTGTTTTTT. As protein: CASSYSFGTKNTGELFF.

The chain carries TRBV6-4 and TRBJ2-1; 7 positions agree with TRBD2. CDR1 is MRHNA and CDR2 is SNTAGT in the germline V gene. V lost 2 bases and J lost 7; bases outside the gene matches: 8. This CDR3 is 15 amino acids long. In DNA form, the CDR3 reads TGTGCCAGCAGTGACCAGGGAGGGCCTTGGAATGAGCAGTTCTTC. This encodes CASSDQGGPWNEQFF.

This clonotype was seen more than once but under ten times. This chain connects TRBV3-1 to TRBJ2-3; D not resolved. Germline CDR1 and CDR2: LGHDT and YNNKEL (reference sequence). The CDR3 spans 16 residues. Trimming pared 5 bases from V and 0 bases from J, leaving 15 bases between. The CDR3 spells CASSGSPSSSTDTQYF. In DNA, the CDR3 is TGTGCCAGCAGCGGAAGCCCCAGTTCTAGCACAGATACGCAGTATTTT.

The genes are TRBV29-1 and TRBJ2-5; D uncertain. The CDR3 is 13 residues long. Germline assignment: CDR1 SQVTM and CDR2 ANQGSEA. The germline V and J ends were trimmed by 4 bases and 1 base, with 10 bases remaining between them. CDR3 in amino acids: CSVGEDLQETQYF. CDR3 DNA sequence: TGCAGCGTTGGAGAGGACCTCCAAGAGACCCAGTACTTC.

The rearrangement links TRBV5-5 to TRBJ2-7; the D is unclear. V lost 0 bases, J lost 6 bases, and 13 bases lay in between. This CDR3 has 14 amino acids. Germline CDR1 SGHKS, CDR2 YYEKEE (reference sequence). Here the CDR3 DNA reads TGTGCCAGCAGCTTGGACGGCCCTTCGGGCGAGCAGTACTTC. Translating it yields CASSLDGPSGEQYF.

This clonotype was picked up many times. V is TRBV11-2 and J is TRBJ2-7, with D perhaps TRBD2 (6 bases). V was clipped by 2 bases and J by 1 base, with 9 bases between them. Germline CDR1 is SGHAT and CDR2 is FQNNGV. The CDR3 totals 14 residues. CDR3 sequence (DNA): TGTGCCAGCAGCTTAAGCGCGGGGTCCTACGAGCAGTACTTC. Its translation is CASSLSAGSYEQYF.